The rows below give T cell receptor beta chains drawn from one sample of a study of tumour-infiltrating T cells in Burkitt lymphoma. Only in-frame clones appear in the TCRdb table, and some are missing; sequencing was by immunoSEQ multiplex PCR. Of 2,500 to 3,000 clones in the sample, more than 75% were seen once. Sequenced input: tumor tissue. The receptors were gathered from a human donor with diffuse large B-cell lymphoma. Both conserved end residues are trimmed from each CDR3.

>TRBV11-3|TRBJ1-1
ASSAGVNTEAF
>TRBV6-5|TRBJ2-1
ASRRSLDEQF
>TRBV4-1|TRBJ2-7
ASSPVEGITYEQY
>TRBV4-3|TRBJ1-2
ASSPLTNTANGYT
>TRBV7-8|TRBJ1-1
ASSLRGQRVTMNTEAF
>TRBV19|TRBJ2-1
ASSIGAGGPYNEQF
>TRBV19|TRBJ1-1
ASSWGSSGTEAF
>TRBV6-5|TRBJ2-7
ASSYGVQGTYEQY
>TRBV6-5|TRBJ1-5
ASSRAQGGNQPQH
>TRBV20-1|TRBJ2-1
SADIRDEQF
>TRBV7-9|TRBJ1-4
ASSLRGLVRYPDEKLF
>TRBV4-1|TRBJ2-5
ASSQGEADLETQY
>TRBV27|TRBJ2-2
ASSLDGQVLTGELF
>TRBV6-1|TRBJ1-1
ASSESEQGVMDTEAF